This passage covers 5 T cell receptor beta chains from one sample sequenced in a study of CD8+ T cells in alopecia areata. The sequencing template was cDNA reverse transcribed from extracted RNA. TCRdb's table, derived via immunoSEQ multiplex PCR, lists solely in-frame clones and lacks some. The sample gives 130,000 or so clones, around 50% of which show up once; roughly a tenth is in the top ten. Material: NKG2D-low CD8+ T cells sorted from blood. Receptor source: a human donor with alopecia areata.

This rearrangement joins TRBV5-1 to TRBJ2-5; TRBD2 matches at 7 bases. Germline V gene sequence: CDR1 SGHRS, CDR2 YFSETQ. With V trimmed by 2 bases and J by 2 bases, 3 bases remained unmatched. The CDR3 sequence is 14 residues long. In DNA form, the CDR3 reads TGCGCCAGCAGCTTCGAGGGACTACAAGAGACCCAGTACTTC. Amino acid sequence: CASSFEGLQETQYF.

This clone was seen a single time. This chain joins TRBV13 and TRBJ2-6; D is uncertain. CDR3 length: 13 residues. Germline CDR1 reads PRHDT; CDR2 reads FYEKMQ (reference sequence). V dropped 7 bases and J dropped 0 bases, with 4 bases sitting between them. In DNA, the CDR3 is TGTGCCAGCACGAGCTCTGGGGCCAACGTCCTGACTTTC. This translates into CASTSSGANVLTF.

With regard to this clone: Other DNA sequences of this sample code for an identical CDR3. The chain is built from TRBV7-9 and TRBJ1-5; perhaps TRBD1 as D (5 bases). There are 14 residues in the CDR3. V lost 5 bases to trimming and J lost 5 bases, with 13 bases between them. Germline CDR1 reads SEHNR; CDR2 reads FQNEAQ (reference sequence). The CDR3 loop reads CASSPTGRDQPQHF. As DNA, the CDR3 is TGTGCCAGCAGCCCTACGGGCAGGGATCAGCCCCAGCATTTT.

The count of this clone is one. At the DNA level, this CDR3 is encoded by other sequences in the same sample as well. V gene TRBV9 combines with J gene TRBJ1-2; D unclear. This CDR3 contains 13 residues. CDR1 is SGDLS, CDR2 YYNGEE, per germline. The V and J ends lost 0 bases and 2 bases respectively, with 5 bases between them. The DNA for the CDR3 is TGTGCCAGCAGCGTAGGGCAAAACTATGGCTACACCTTC. Amino acid sequence: CASSVGQNYGYTF.

This clone was seen more than once but under ten times. The chain is built from TRBV5-1 and TRBJ2-7; TRBD1 matches at 8 bases. This CDR3 contains 13 residues. Germline CDR1 SGHRS, CDR2 YFSETQ. Losses at the gene ends were 2 bases for V and 4 bases for J; bases not matched to a gene: 2. Written as DNA, the CDR3 is TGCGCCAGCAGCTTTAGACAGGGGTACGAGCAGTACTTC. This sequence encodes CASSFRQGYEQYF. Variable domain in full (rest from reference TRBV5-1 and TRBJ2-7): KAGVTQTPRYLIKTRGQQVTLSCSPISGHRSVSWYQQTPGQGLQFLFEYFSETQRNKGNFPGRFSGRQFSNSRSEMNVSTLELGDSALYLCASSFRQGYEQYFGPGTRLTVT.